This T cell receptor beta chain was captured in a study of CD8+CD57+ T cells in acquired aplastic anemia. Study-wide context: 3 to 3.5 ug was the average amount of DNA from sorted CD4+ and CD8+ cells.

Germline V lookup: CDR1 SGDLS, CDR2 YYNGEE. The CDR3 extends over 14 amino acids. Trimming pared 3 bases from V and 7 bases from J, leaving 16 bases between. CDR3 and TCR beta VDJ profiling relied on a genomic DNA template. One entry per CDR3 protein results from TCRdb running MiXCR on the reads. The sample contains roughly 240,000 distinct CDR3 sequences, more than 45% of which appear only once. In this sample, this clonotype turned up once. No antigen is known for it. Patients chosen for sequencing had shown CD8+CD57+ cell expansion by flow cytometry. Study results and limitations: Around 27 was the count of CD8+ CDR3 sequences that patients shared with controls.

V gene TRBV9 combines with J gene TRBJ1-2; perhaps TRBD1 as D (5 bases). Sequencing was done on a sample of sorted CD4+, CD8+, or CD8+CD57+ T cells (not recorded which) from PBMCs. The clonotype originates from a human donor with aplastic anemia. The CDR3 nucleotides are TGTGCCAGCAGCGCAAGGACGGGGGAGAGTGGCTACACCTTC. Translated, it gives CASSARTGESGYTF.